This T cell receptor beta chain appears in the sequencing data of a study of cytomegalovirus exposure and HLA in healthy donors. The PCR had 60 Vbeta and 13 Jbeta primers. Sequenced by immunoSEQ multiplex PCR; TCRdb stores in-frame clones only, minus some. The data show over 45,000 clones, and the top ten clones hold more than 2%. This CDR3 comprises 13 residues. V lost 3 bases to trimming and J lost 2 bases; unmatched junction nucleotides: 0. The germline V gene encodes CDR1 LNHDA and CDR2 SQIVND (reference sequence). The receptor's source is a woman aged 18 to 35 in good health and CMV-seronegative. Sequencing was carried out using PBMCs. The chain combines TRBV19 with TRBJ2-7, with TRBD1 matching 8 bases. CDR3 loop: CASSMGQAYEQYF. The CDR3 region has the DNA TGTGCCAGTAGTATGGGACAGGCCTACGAGCAGTACTTC.